The source of this T cell receptor beta chain is a study of T cells expressing NK-cell markers. Whole-study context: Underlying the TCR beta repertoires were sorted CD3+CD56+NKG2C+, CD3+CD56+NKG2C- and CD3+CD56-NKG2C+ T cells. Sequencing covered eight donors, seven HCMV-seropositive and one seronegative. Regarding the study as a whole: The study did not resolve the HCMV specificity of expanded NKG2C+ T cell clones. These clonotypes additionally ranked first within the CD3+CD56-NKG2C+ fraction of several donors.

The CDR3 covers 14 residues. Concerning this clonotype itself: Its antigen is as yet unknown.

From its re-call of the 5' RACE reads, TCRdb lists each CDR3 protein once, without DNA. The table gives some 340,000 distinct CDR3 sequences; the top ten clones make up around 5% of it. Sequenced input: blood T cells: a sorted CD56 or NKG2C T cell subset, CD4+ or CD8+ T cells, or bulk PBMC T cells (not recorded which). The chain is built from TRBV12-2 and TRBJ2-5. TRBV12-2 is reported as a pseudogene. The clonotype comes from a man aged 18 to 69 in good health. The CDR3 spells CASRLVRDQETQYF.